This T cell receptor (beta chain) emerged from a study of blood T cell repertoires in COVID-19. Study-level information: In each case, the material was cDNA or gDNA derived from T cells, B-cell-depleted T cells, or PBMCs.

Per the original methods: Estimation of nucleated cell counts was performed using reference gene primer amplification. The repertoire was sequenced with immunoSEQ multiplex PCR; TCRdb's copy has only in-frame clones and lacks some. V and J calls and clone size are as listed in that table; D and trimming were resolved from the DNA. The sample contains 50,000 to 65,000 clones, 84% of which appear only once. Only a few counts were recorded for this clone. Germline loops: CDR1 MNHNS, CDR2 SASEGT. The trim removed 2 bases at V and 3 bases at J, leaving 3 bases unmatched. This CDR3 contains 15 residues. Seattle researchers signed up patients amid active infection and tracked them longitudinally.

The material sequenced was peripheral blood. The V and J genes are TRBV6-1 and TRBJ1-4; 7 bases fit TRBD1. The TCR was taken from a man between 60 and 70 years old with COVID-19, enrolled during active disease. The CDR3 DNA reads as TGTGCCAGCAGTGAAAGGGGGCGGGCTAATGAAAAACTGTTTTTT. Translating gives CASSERGRANEKLFF.